The T cell receptor (beta chain) described here comes from a study of blood T cell repertoires in COVID-19. Study-wide background: The United States, Italy and Spain supplied acute and convalescent COVID-19 samples. PBMCs, B-cell-depleted T cells, or T cells provided the cDNA or gDNA that made up the material.

This CDR3 spans 15 amino acids. Germline CDR1 reads SGHDN; CDR2 reads FVKESK. Trimming took off 4 bases at V and 4 bases at J, with 16 bases between the two ends. Per the study methods: By means of reference gene primer amplification, nucleated cell counts were estimated. Sequenced by immunoSEQ multiplex PCR; TCRdb stores in-frame clones only, minus some. V and J calls plus clone size are reproduced from that table; the DNA served to infer D and trimming. The sample lists about 35,000 clones, roughly nine tenths occurring once. The V and J genes are TRBV14 and TRBJ1-1, with D tentatively TRBD1 (6 bases). Sequencing was done on a sample of peripheral blood. The sequence was obtained from a man aged 45-65 years with active COVID-19. The CDR3 sequence: CASSPTTGSITEAFF. CDR3 bases: TGTGCCAGCAGCCCCACGACAGGCTCGATCACTGAAGCTTTCTTT.